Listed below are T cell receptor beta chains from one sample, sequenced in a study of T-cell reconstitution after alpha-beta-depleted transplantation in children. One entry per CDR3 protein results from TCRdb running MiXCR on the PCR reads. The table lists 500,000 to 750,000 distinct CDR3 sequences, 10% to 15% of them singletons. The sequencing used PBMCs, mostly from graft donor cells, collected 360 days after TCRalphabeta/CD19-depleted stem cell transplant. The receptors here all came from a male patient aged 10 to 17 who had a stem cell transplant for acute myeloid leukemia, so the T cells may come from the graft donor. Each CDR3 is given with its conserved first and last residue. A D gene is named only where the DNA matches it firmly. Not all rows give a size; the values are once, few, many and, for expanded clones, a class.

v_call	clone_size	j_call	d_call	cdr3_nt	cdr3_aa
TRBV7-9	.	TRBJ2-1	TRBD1	TGTGCCAGCAGCTGGGGACAGGGGAACTACAATGAGCAGTTCTTC	CASSWGQGNYNEQFF
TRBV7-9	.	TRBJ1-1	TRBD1	TGTGCCAGCAGTGGACAGGGGGGGACTGAAGCTTTCTTT	CASSGQGGTEAFF
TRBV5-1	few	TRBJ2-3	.	TGCGCCAGCAGCTTGCGACTAGGGGCGCCTAACACAGATACGCAGTATTTT	CASSLRLGAPNTDTQYF
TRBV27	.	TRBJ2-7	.	TGTGCCAGCACCCAGAGCGGGACAGGCGAGCAGTACTTC	CASTQSGTGEQYF
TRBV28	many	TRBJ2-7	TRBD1	TGTGCCAGCAGTTTATATAGAGGAAAGACAGGGACCGACGAGCAGTACTTC	CASSLYRGKTGTDEQYF
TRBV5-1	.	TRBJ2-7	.	TGCGCCAGCAGCTTTTATAGGGGCCGCTACGAGCAGTACTTC	CASSFYRGRYEQYF
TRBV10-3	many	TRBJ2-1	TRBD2	TGTGCCATCAGTGAGACGAGGGCGGGAGCCTACAATGAGCAGTTCTTC	CAISETRAGAYNEQFF
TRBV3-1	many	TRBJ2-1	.	TGTGCCAGCAGCCCGACCATCAATGAGCAGTTCTTC	CASSPTINEQFF
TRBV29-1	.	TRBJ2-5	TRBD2	TGCAGCGTGGCTGGGACTAGCGGGAGGTCCGTAGAGACCCAGTACTTC	CSVAGTSGRSVETQYF
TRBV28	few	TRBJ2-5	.	TGTGCCAGCACCCCACTCCGGGACCAGTCGTGGGAGACCCAGTACTTC	CASTPLRDQSWETQYF
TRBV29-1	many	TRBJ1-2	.	TGCAGCGTTTCTATTACTAACTATGGCTACACCTTC	CSVSITNYGYTF
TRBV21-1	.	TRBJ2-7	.	TGTGCCAGCAGCACCACTAGGACTAGCGGGCCCACCCTAATCTACGAGCAGTACTTC	CASSTTRTSGPTLIYEQYF
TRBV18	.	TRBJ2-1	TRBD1	TGTGCCAGCTCACGGGACCCACAGGGGAACTACAATGAGCAGTTCTTC	CASSRDPQGNYNEQFF
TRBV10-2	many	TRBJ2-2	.	TGCGCCAGCAGAGGCACCGGGGAGCTGTTTTTT	CASRGTGELFF
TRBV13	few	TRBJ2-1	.	TGTGCCAGCAGCTTCGGGGTATATGAGCAGTTCTTC	CASSFGVYEQFF
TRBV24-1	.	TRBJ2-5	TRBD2	TGTGCCACCAGTGACCCCCTGATAGCGGGAGGGATCCAAGAGACCCAGTACTTC	CATSDPLIAGGIQETQYF
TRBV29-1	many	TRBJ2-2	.	TGCAGCGTTGGTGACAGAGCGAACACCGGGGAGCTGTTTTTT	CSVGDRANTGELFF
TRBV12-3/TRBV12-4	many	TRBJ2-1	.	TGTGCCAGCAGTTTTCGGGCTAGCGCCACGGAAAATGAGCAGTTCTTC	CASSFRASATENEQFF
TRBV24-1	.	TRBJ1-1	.	TGTGCCACCAGTCTACACCGAAAACGACAGAGGGCTTTCTTT	CATSLHRKRQRAFF
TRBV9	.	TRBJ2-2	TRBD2	TGTGCCAGCAGCGTACCGGGACTAGCGGGGAACACCGGGGAGCTGTTTTTT	CASSVPGLAGNTGELFF
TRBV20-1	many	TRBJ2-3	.	TGCAGTGCTAGAATTCCAGGGTGGGATACGCAGTATTTT	CSARIPGWDTQYF
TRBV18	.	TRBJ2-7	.	TGTGCCAGCTCATCCGGACGCGACTACGAGCAGTACTTC	CASSSGRDYEQYF
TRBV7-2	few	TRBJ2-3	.	TGTGCCAGCAGCTCCGTTACCGGGGTCACAGATACGCAGTATTTT	CASSSVTGVTDTQYF
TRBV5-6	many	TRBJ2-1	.	TGTGCCAGCAGCTTGATGGGGAATGAGCAGTTCTTC	CASSLMGNEQFF
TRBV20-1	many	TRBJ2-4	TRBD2	TGCAGTGCTAGAGATATAGCGGGAGTAGGCAAAAACATTCAGTACTTC	CSARDIAGVGKNIQYF
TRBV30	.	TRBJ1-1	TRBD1	TGTGCCTCGGCACCGGGACAGATGAACACTGAAGCTTTCTTT	CASAPGQMNTEAFF
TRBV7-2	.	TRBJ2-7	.	TGTGCCAGCAGCCGTACAGGGAAGTCCTCCTACGAGCAGTACTTC	CASSRTGKSSYEQYF
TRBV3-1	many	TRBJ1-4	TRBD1	TGTGCCAGCAGCAATGGACAGGGCAGCACTAATGAAAAACTGTTTTTT	CASSNGQGSTNEKLFF
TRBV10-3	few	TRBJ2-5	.	TGTGCCATCAGTGGATTCTCCAGCCCCACTCCACAAGAGACCCAGTACTTC	CAISGFSSPTPQETQYF
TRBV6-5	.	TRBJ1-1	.	TGTGCCAGCAGTTCTACGGGCGACAGACCGGGGGTTGGCACTGAAGCTTTCTTT	CASSSTGDRPGVGTEAFF
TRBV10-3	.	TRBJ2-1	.	TGTGCCATCACCCCGACAGGAAACAAGCTATACAATGAGCAGTTCTTC	CAITPTGNKLYNEQFF
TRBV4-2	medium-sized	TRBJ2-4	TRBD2	TGTGCCAGCAGCCAAGAAGGGACTAGCGCAGCAAACATTCAGTACTTC	CASSQEGTSAANIQYF
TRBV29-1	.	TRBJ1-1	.	TGCAGCGTTGAAGACCCTCCGATGAACACTGAAGCTTTCTTT	CSVEDPPMNTEAFF
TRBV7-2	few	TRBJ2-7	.	TGTGCCAGCAGCTTAGTCCCCCCAAACGAGCAGTACTTC	CASSLVPPNEQYF
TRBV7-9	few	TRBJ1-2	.	TGTGCCAGCAGCTTAGAATGGACGGCCGAATATGGCTACACCTTC	CASSLEWTAEYGYTF
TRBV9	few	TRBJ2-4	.	TGTGCCAGCAGCGTAGAGGGGGTTTGGACCAAAAACATTCAGTACTTC	CASSVEGVWTKNIQYF
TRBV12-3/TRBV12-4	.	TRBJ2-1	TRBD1	TGTGCCAGCAGTCCTCGGGACAGGGTTGAATCCTACAATGAGCAGTTCTTC	CASSPRDRVESYNEQFF
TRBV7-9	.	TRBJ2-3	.	TGTGCCAGCAGCCTTTTCACACTAGCAGCTAGCACAGATACGCAGTATTTT	CASSLFTLAASTDTQYF
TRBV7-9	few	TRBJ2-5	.	TGTGCCAGCAGCTCAAAGGCCCCAGGAGCGGAAGAGACCCAGTACTTC	CASSSKAPGAEETQYF
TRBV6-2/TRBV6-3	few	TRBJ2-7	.	TGTGCCAGCAGTATGGAGCTACCTCTACGGGAGCAGTACTTC	CASSMELPLREQYF